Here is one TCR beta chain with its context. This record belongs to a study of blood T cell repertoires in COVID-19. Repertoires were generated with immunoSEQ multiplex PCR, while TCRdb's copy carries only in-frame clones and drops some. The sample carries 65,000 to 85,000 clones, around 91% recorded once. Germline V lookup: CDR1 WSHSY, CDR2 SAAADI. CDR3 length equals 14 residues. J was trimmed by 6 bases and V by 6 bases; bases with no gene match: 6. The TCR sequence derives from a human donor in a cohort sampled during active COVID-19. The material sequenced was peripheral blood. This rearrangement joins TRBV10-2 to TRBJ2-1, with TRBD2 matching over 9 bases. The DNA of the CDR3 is TGCGCCAGCAGAGAGCGGGGGGCATTCAATGAGCAGTTCTTC. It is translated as CASRERGAFNEQFF.